One and the same sample provided the 4 T cell receptor beta chains below, sequenced in a study of blood T cell repertoires in COVID-19. Sequencing used immunoSEQ multiplex PCR; TCRdb keeps in-frame clones, though not all of them. Of some 270,000 clones detected, approximately 89% appear once; the ten largest clones hold approximately 3%. Sample: PBMCs or T cells enriched from blood (not recorded which). These receptor sequences come from a man aged 35-49 years who had been exposed to COVID-19.

This chain joins TRBV18 and TRBJ1-1; D is undetermined. The CDR3 spans 17 residues. V lost 1 base to trimming and J lost 2 bases, with 17 bases between them. Looked up from germline, CDR1 is KGHSH and CDR2 is LQKENI. Written as DNA, the CDR3 is TGTGCCAGCTCACCACGCCCTTCGGTGTCCGCAAACACTGAAGCTTTCTTT. Its translation is CASSPRPSVSANTEAFF.

The V gene is TRBV6-5, the J gene TRBJ2-7; 7 positions match TRBD2. V shed 2 bases and J 2 bases; nucleotides not matched to a gene: 6. The CDR3 has 15 residues. CDR1 is MNHEY, CDR2 SVGAGI, per germline. CDR3 residues: CASSYGAGAPYEQYF. The CDR3 DNA sequence: TGTGCCAGCAGTTACGGGGCGGGAGCTCCCTACGAGCAGTACTTC.

The chain joins TRBV28 to TRBJ2-1; 13 bases match TRBD2. There are 17 residues in the CDR3. The V and J ends lost 7 bases and 5 bases, in that order; junction bases with no gene match: 11. Germline V gene sequence: CDR1 MDHEN, CDR2 SYDVKM. The CDR3 spells CASTKTSGRWGHNEQFF. DNA for the CDR3: TGTGCCAGCACAAAGACTAGCGGGAGGTGGGGTCACAATGAGCAGTTCTTC. The variable domain in full, completed from reference TRBV28 and TRBJ2-1, reads DVKVTQSSRYLVKRTGEKVFLECVQDMDHENMFWYRQDPGLGLRLIYFSYDVKMKEKGDIPEGYSVSREKKERFSLILESASTNQTSMYLCASTKTSGRWGHNEQFFGPGTRLTVL.

This chain links TRBV3-1 (or the pseudogene TRBV3-2) with TRBJ1-1; D gene uncertain. The germline V gene encodes CDR1 LGHDT and CDR2 YNNKEL (reference sequence). The V and J ends lost 2 bases and 3 bases respectively, with 7 bases between them. The CDR3 sequence is 13 residues long. The CDR3 coding sequence is TGTGCCAGCAGCCAATCCGGGGACACTGAAGCTTTCTTT. Amino acid sequence: CASSQSGDTEAFF.